The 31 T cell receptor beta chains given below trace back to one sample, sequenced in a study of technical replicates of blood from a handful of donors. Only in-frame clones appear in the TCRdb table, and some are missing; sequencing was by immunoSEQ multiplex PCR. The data contain tens of thousands of clones, roughly 98% of them singletons. Sequencing was done on a sample of T cells isolated from PBMCs. The receptors were sampled from a human donor in good health.

This rearrangement joins TRBV10-3 to TRBJ2-5, with a tentative D call TRBD1 (6 bases). The CDR3 contains 14 residues. Trimming took off 6 bases at V and 4 bases at J, with 15 bases between the two ends. Germline lookup yields CDR1 ENHRY and CDR2 SYGVKD. The CDR3 reads CAIRGAGTAETQYF. The CDR3, as DNA: TGTGCCATCAGGGGGGCAGGGACGGCAGAGACCCAGTACTTC.

The chain couples TRBV19 to TRBJ1-2; D not resolved. The V gene's germline CDR1 is LNHDA and CDR2 SQIVND (reference sequence). This CDR3 region has 16 residues. Between the trimmed V and J ends, which lost 1 base and 0 bases, there was a span of 12 bases. The CDR3 loop is CASSIVDGGPNYGYTF. For the CDR3, the DNA is TGTGCCAGTAGTATAGTGGACGGAGGACCTAACTATGGCTACACCTTC.

The V and J genes are TRBV6-5 and TRBJ2-7; 7 bases are a match to TRBD1. The CDR3 spans 15 residues. CDR1 and CDR2 (germline): MNHEY, SVGAGI. J was trimmed by 2 bases and V by 4 bases; bases with no gene match: 8. The CDR3 loop reads CASSSLTGTAYEQYF. CDR3 in DNA: TGTGCCAGCAGTTCATTAACCGGGACAGCCTACGAGCAGTACTTC.

Regarding this clone: An end of the junction differs from the germline gene, which may be a read error. V and J are TRBV7-4 and TRBJ2-7; 13 nucleotides agree with TRBD2. Per the germline V gene, CDR1 is SGHVT and CDR2 is SQSDAQ. This CDR3 region has 12 residues. The CDR3 is CASSRLWTSGGF. CDR3 bases: TGTGCCAGCAGTCGCCTTTGGACTAGCGGGGGATTC.

The DNA for the CDR3 is TGTGCCAGCAGTGAAGGCGGCAGGGCGGTACAATGGTTCAATGAGCAGTTCTTC. Translated, it gives CASSEGGRAVQWFNEQFF. The V and J genes are TRBV6-1 and TRBJ2-1, with a weak D call TRBD1 (5 bases). The CDR3 sequence is 18 residues long. Trimming removed 1 base from V and 6 bases from J, with 22 bases in between. Germline CDR1 and CDR2: MNHNS and SASEGT.

The chain links TRBV6-1 to TRBJ2-7; no reliable D call. The CDR3 has 16 amino acids. Trimming left V 1 base short and J 3 bases short, with 16 bases between. The germline V gene encodes CDR1 MNHNS and CDR2 SASEGT. CDR3 in DNA: TGTGCCAGCAGTGAAGAGTCCGTATACAGAAGCTACGAGCAGTACTTC. Translated, it gives CASSEESVYRSYEQYF.

The chain joins TRBV4-1 to TRBJ1-1, with 8 bases that match TRBD1. CDR3 size: 13 residues. Germline V gene sequence: CDR1 MGHRA, CDR2 YSYEKL. The V segment lost 1 base and the J segment 10 bases; nucleotides outside the gene matches: 5. The CDR3 DNA follows: TGCGCCAGCAGCCAAGGACAGGGGCGGGGAGCTTTCTTT. Its protein product is CASSQGQGRGAFF.

This clone came up once. The V gene is TRBV27, the J gene TRBJ2-1; 10 nucleotides line up with TRBD2. Trimming at V came to 6 bases and at J to 10 bases, leaving 12 bases not matched to a gene. The CDR3 loop spans 15 amino acids. Germline lookup yields CDR1 MNHEY and CDR2 SMNVEV (reference sequence). CDR3 DNA: TGTGCCAGCAGCTCGTTTAGCGGGAGGAGGGAAGAGCAGTTCTTC. It is translated as CASSSFSGRREEQFF.

CDR3 nucleotides: TGTGCCAGCAGCCAAGCCGGACAGTACTACGAGCAGTACTTC. The encoded protein is CASSQAGQYYEQYF. The chain has TRBV4-2 and TRBJ2-7; weak D call: TRBD1 (6 bases). The germline V gene encodes CDR1 LGHNA and CDR2 YNFKEQ. V was trimmed by 1 base and J by 3 bases, leaving 10 bases between them. The CDR3 runs 14 residues.

The chain uses TRBV29-1 and TRBJ1-2, with D possibly TRBD1 on 5 matching bases. This CDR3 contains 14 residues. CDR1 and CDR2 (germline): SQVTM, ANQGSEA. The V end was cut by 2 bases, the J end by 3 bases, with 13 bases between. The DNA of the CDR3 is TGCAGCGTTGAATTGTTGGAGGGGTACTATGGCTACACCTTC. It translates to CSVELLEGYYGYTF.

V and J are TRBV5-1 and TRBJ2-3; the match to TRBD1 covers 7 bases. The V segment lost 2 bases and the J segment 3 bases; nucleotides outside the gene matches: 3. The CDR3 contains 14 residues. Germline CDR1 and CDR2: SGHRS and YFSETQ. The CDR3 DNA follows: TGCGCCAGCAGCTTTCAACAGGGGACAGATACGCAGTATTTT. This sequence encodes CASSFQQGTDTQYF.

The chain is built from TRBV30 and TRBJ1-2; 7 nucleotides match TRBD1. This CDR3 region has 14 residues. The germline CDR1 and CDR2 sequences are GTSNPN and SVGIG (reference sequence). V lost 2 bases and J lost 5; bases outside the gene matches: 8. The CDR3 is CAWSIPGTAYGYTF. The CDR3 bases are TGTGCCTGGAGTATTCCCGGGACAGCTTATGGCTACACCTTC.

The rearrangement joins TRBV18 to TRBJ2-1; D might be TRBD1 (6 bases). CDR3 length: 15 residues. The V gene lost 6 bases and the J gene lost 2 bases, with 14 bases spanning the gap. Germline V gene lookup returns CDR1 KGHSH and CDR2 LQKENI. The CDR3 DNA follows: TGTGCCAGCTCCAGTCAACAGGGTCCCTACAATGAGCAGTTCTTC. As protein: CASSSQQGPYNEQFF. Based on the CDR3 plus reference TRBV18 and TRBJ2-1, the full variable domain is NAGVMQNPRHLVRRRGQEARLRCSPMKGHSHVYWYRQLPEEGLKFMVYLQKENIIDESGMPKERFSAEFPKEGPSILRIQQVVRGDSAAYFCASSSQQGPYNEQFFGPGTRLTVL.

The chain joins TRBV27 to TRBJ2-1; weak D call: TRBD2 (6 bases). The CDR3 runs 16 residues. V was pared by 5 bases and J by 0 bases, with 14 bases between. Germline V gene sequence: CDR1 MNHEY, CDR2 SMNVEV (reference sequence). CDR3 amino acids: CASSPLAVSSYNEQFF. The CDR3 region has the DNA TGTGCCAGCAGTCCATTAGCGGTAAGCTCCTACAATGAGCAGTTCTTC.

V usage is TRBV29-1 and J usage is TRBJ1-2; D gene uncertain. CDR3 length: 11 residues. Trimming left V 1 base short and J 4 bases short, with 4 bases between. CDR1 and CDR2 (germline): SQVTM, ANQGSEA. CDR3 sequence: CSVEGLYGYTF. The DNA of the CDR3 is TGCAGCGTTGAAGGACTCTATGGCTACACCTTC.

V usage is TRBV29-1 and J usage is TRBJ2-3; TRBD1 matches at 7 bases. From germline, CDR1 is SQVTM and CDR2 ANQGSEA. V was pared by 3 bases and J by 0 bases, with 12 bases of the junction left unmatched. CDR3 size: 17 residues. This CDR3 reads CSVDRPGDSASTDTQYF. The CDR3 nucleotides are TGCAGCGTTGATCGCCCTGGGGACAGTGCTAGCACAGATACGCAGTATTTT.

V gene TRBV5-5 combines with J gene TRBJ1-6; 8 bases map to TRBD1. Germline V CDR1 and CDR2: SGHKS, YYEKEE (reference sequence). V was pared by 2 bases and J by 10 bases, with 5 bases of the junction left unmatched. CDR3 length equals 14 residues. CDR3 loop: CASSFGQGTSPLHF. The DNA of the CDR3 is TGTGCCAGCAGCTTCGGACAGGGAACATCACCCCTCCACTTT.

This rearrangement joins TRBV2 to TRBJ2-1; possible D gene TRBD2, 5 bases. CDR1 SNHLY and CDR2 FYNNEI come from the germline V gene. The CDR3 has 16 residues. V lost 6 bases and J 0 bases, leaving 15 bases between the germline ends. The CDR3 spells CASRITGSLSYNEQFF. The CDR3 DNA follows: TGTGCCAGCAGGATAACGGGATCCCTCTCCTACAATGAGCAGTTCTTC.

This clone appeared once. CDR3 coding DNA: TGTGCCAGCAGTCCCCCTAGCGGGAGCTCCTACAATGAGCAGTTCTTC. Protein product: CASSPPSGSSYNEQFF. V usage is TRBV6-6 and J usage is TRBJ2-1, with TRBD2 matching over 10 bases. The germline V gene has CDR1 MNHNY and CDR2 SVGAGI (reference sequence). J lost 0 bases, V lost 5 bases, and 4 bases had no gene match. This CDR3 has 16 amino acids.

This clone was counted once. This chain links TRBV11-1 with TRBJ2-7, with a weak D call TRBD1 (6 bases). From germline, CDR1 is SGHAT and CDR2 FQDESV (reference sequence). The V gene lost 5 bases and the J gene lost 2 bases, with 22 bases spanning the gap. The CDR3 contains 17 residues. This chain's CDR3 is CASSGGPYQGVAYEQYF. The CDR3 DNA follows: TGTGCCAGCAGCGGGGGCCCATACCAGGGCGTCGCCTACGAGCAGTACTTC.

J is TRBJ1-6 and V is TRBV6-1, with 9 bases lining up with TRBD1. The CDR3 contains 16 residues. CDR1 is MNHNS and CDR2 is SASEGT in the germline V gene. Trimming cost V 3 bases and J 6 bases; bases outside gene matches: 6. The CDR3 loop reads CASSDSGQGGNSPLHF. The CDR3 DNA follows: TGTGCCAGCAGTGATTCGGGACAGGGTGGTAATTCACCCCTCCACTTT.

This chain joins TRBV7-3 and TRBJ2-2; TRBD2 matches at 10 bases. With 5 bases clipped from V and 3 bases from J, the junction kept 9 bases outside the gene matches. Germline CDR1 reads SGHTA; CDR2 reads FQGTGA. The CDR3 covers 17 residues. CDR3 DNA sequence: TGTGCCAGCAGCCCTATCCTAGCGGGGGCAGACACCGGGGAGCTGTTTTTT. Its translation is CASSPILAGADTGELFF.

This clone has just a few counts. The V and J genes are TRBV18 and TRBJ1-5, with D unresolved. The CDR3 contains 16 residues. Germline CDR1 is KGHSH and CDR2 is LQKENI. The germline V and J ends were trimmed by 2 bases and 6 bases, with 17 bases remaining between them. Here the CDR3 reads CASSPGRSFNSQPQHF. Written as DNA, the CDR3 is TGTGCCAGCTCACCAGGGAGGTCGTTTAATAGTCAGCCCCAGCATTTT.

This chain connects TRBV2 to TRBJ2-5; 7 bases are shared with TRBD1. Germline lookup yields CDR1 SNHLY and CDR2 FYNNEI. The CDR3 is 15 amino acids. J lost 4 bases, V lost 4 bases, and 9 bases had no gene match. The CDR3 protein is CASSVRTGAAETQYF. The DNA for the CDR3 is TGTGCCAGCAGTGTCAGAACAGGGGCTGCAGAGACCCAGTACTTC.

The chain carries TRBV29-1 and TRBJ2-3, with 8 positions matching TRBD2. V gave up 5 bases and J gave up 3 bases; unmatched junction bases: 13. This CDR3 comprises 16 residues. Germline CDR1 reads SQVTM; CDR2 reads ANQGSEA. In nucleotides, the CDR3 is TGCAGCGTTAGCGGGAGCGCAACGTTTCGGACAGATACGCAGTATTTT. It translates to CSVSGSATFRTDTQYF.

The chain combines TRBV7-9 with TRBJ2-3, with TRBD1 matching 8 bases. The CDR3 length is 14 residues. The germline V gene has CDR1 SEHNR and CDR2 FQNEAQ (reference sequence). J lost 2 bases, V lost 5 bases, and 3 bases had no gene match. CDR3 sequence: CASSRTGFTDTQYF. The CDR3 DNA follows: TGTGCCAGCAGCCGGACAGGGTTCACAGATACGCAGTATTTT.

The rearrangement uses TRBV28 and TRBJ2-3; maybe TRBD2 (6 bases). The germline V and J ends were trimmed by 3 bases and 4 bases, with 20 bases remaining between them. Germline assignment: CDR1 MDHEN and CDR2 SYDVKM. The CDR3 loop spans 17 amino acids. The CDR3 coding sequence is TGTGCCAGCAGTTTGGGAACCGGGGACTCCGATTCAGATACGCAGTATTTT. This translates into CASSLGTGDSDSDTQYF.

J is TRBJ1-1 and V is TRBV30; D unclear. The V and J ends lost 0 bases and 8 bases respectively, with 10 bases between them. Germline V gives CDR1 GTSNPN, CDR2 SVGIG (reference sequence). The CDR3 loop spans 12 amino acids. CDR3 DNA: TGTGCCTGGAGTGTACGGGGTGGAGAAGCTTTCTTT. It is translated as CAWSVRGGEAFF.

The chain combines TRBV5-6 with TRBJ2-7; D may be TRBD2 (7 bases). The CDR3 totals 15 residues. Trimming cost V 5 bases and J 2 bases, with 17 bases left between them. The germline V gene encodes CDR1 SGHDT and CDR2 YYEEEE. Here the CDR3 DNA reads TGTGCCAGCAGAAAAAGGGGGGGTCTTCCCTACGAGCAGTACTTC. Translated, it gives CASRKRGGLPYEQYF.

The chain joins TRBV13 to TRBJ1-5, with 7 bases that match TRBD1. V lost 3 bases and J lost 4; bases outside the gene matches: 6. This CDR3 is built from 15 residues. CDR1 is PRHDT, CDR2 FYEKMQ, per germline (reference sequence). The CDR3 coding sequence is TGTGCCAGCAGCTTGGGCAGGGGGGTTAATCAGCCCCAGCATTTT. Amino acid sequence: CASSLGRGVNQPQHF.

The V call is TRBV6-1, the J call TRBJ2-3; 10 nucleotides align to TRBD2. V dropped 5 bases and J dropped 6; count of bases not matched to a gene: 8. CDR1 and CDR2 (germline): MNHNS, SASEGT. This CDR3 is built from 15 residues. The CDR3 nucleotides read TGTGCCAGCAGTCGAGCGGGGGGGGTCGGGGATACGCAGTATTTT. Translation: CASSRAGGVGDTQYF.